This T cell receptor (beta chain) was found in a study of cytomegalovirus exposure and HLA in healthy donors. Only a few counts were recorded for this clone. The PCR made use of 60 Vbeta and 13 Jbeta primers. Sequencing used immunoSEQ multiplex PCR; TCRdb keeps in-frame clones, though not all of them. This table holds about 120,000 clones, about 79% found once. CDR1 is SNHLY, CDR2 FYNNEI, per germline. The CDR3 is 13 residues long. Trimming shortened V by 4 bases and J by 6 bases, and 10 bases separated the two germline ends. The source of this sequence is a man aged 18-30 years in good health and CMV-seronegative. The chain is built from TRBV2 and TRBJ1-5, with D uncertain. Source material: PBMCs. The CDR3 here is CASSVRSLQPQHF. DNA for the CDR3: TGTGCCAGCAGTGTCAGATCCCTTCAGCCCCAGCATTTT.